This T cell receptor (beta chain) was captured by sequencing in a study of blood T cell repertoires in COVID-19 (dated by TCRdb to about 2020). Describing the broader study: Samples from collaborators originated in the United States, Italy and Spain and spanned both the acute and convalescent phases of COVID-19. The material from the prospective study consisted of cDNA or gDNA derived from T cells, B-cell-depleted T cells, or PBMCs. Subjects who had been exposed to COVID-19, were actively infected with it, or had recovered from it provided the deeply sampled blood TCRbeta repertoires that made up the dataset. A freely available public database, intended as a resource for researchers studying the immune response to SARS-CoV-2, is where the repertoires were released. Samples came from the ongoing ImmuneRACE study (first 160 participants) plus 1,254 subjects from 6 global collaborators. Sample metadata almost always included a de-identified subject ID, COVID-19 status, age in years and sex. Where available, HLA class I and class II types were obtained from metadata supplied by the sample provider rather than from assay-based typing. The study at large found these results: The amount of clinical and demographic metadata varied by source and participant and was provided uncurated.

The immunoSEQ Assay, a bias-controlled multiplex PCR, was used to amplify TCRbeta CDR3 regions from genomic DNA. The source study handled its data this way. Nucleated cell counts per sample were estimated from amplification of reference gene primers within the assay. Sequence reads were collapsed and filtered to measure the absolute abundance of every unique TCRbeta CDR3 rearrangement. For each sample, productive Simpson clonality was calculated as the square root of Simpson's diversity index over productive rearrangements. TCRdb carries this immuneACCESS record with in-frame sequences only. Its versions omit some clonotypes, under half of them owing to an unresolved V gene in the studies checked, with the rest unexplained. Clonal size and the V and J genes are those of that table, whereas D and trimming came from the DNA. The sample yields about 200,000 clones; 85% to 90% were counted once. The ten largest account for roughly 5.7% of the sample.

The collaborating institutions used their own protocols to collect whole blood in K2EDTA tubes. For TCRbeta analysis, collaborators shipped samples as frozen whole blood, isolated PBMCs, or DNA extracted from either of those sample types. As encoded in the germline V gene, CDR1 is KGHSH while CDR2 is LQKENI. Including the terminal cysteine and phenylalanine, the CDR3 comprises 16 residues. The DNA shown is the 48-base CDR3, in frame from base 1. A distance of 18 bases separates the germline ends of V and J, which lose 3 bases and 7 bases respectively. Note on this clone: This clone's antigen is unknown. Base quality data are lacking; no much larger clone is found one base away.

Here the chain combines TRBV18 and TRBJ1-4; the D gene is perhaps TRBD1, on 5 matching bases. The clonotype was recovered from a man aged 80 or over with acute or convalescent COVID-19. The sample was peripheral blood. The encoded CDR3 is CASSPRRGEVGEKLFF. The base sequence is TGTGCCAGCTCACCCCGGAGGGGAGAAGTCGGTGAAAAACTGTTTTTT.